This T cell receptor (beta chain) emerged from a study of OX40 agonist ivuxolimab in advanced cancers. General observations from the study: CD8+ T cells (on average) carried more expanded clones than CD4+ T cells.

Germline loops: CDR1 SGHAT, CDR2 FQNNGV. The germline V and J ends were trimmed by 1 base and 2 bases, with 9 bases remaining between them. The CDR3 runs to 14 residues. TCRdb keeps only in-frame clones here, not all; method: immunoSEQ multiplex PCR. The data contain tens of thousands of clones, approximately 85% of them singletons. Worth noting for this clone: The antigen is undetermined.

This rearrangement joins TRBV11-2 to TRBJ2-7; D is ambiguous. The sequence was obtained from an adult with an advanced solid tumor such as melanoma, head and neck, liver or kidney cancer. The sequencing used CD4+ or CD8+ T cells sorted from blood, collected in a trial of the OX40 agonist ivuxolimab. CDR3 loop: CASSLAGFTYEQYF. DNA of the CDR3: TGTGCCAGCAGCTTAGCTGGGTTCACCTACGAGCAGTACTTC.